This T cell receptor beta chain is from a study of T-cell reconstitution after alpha-beta-depleted transplantation in children. Study-wide results and limits: A year post-transplant, T-cell counts and diversity derived mostly from newly produced T cells.

Comment on this clonotype: Antigen specificity is unknown.

A TCRbeta library incorporating unique molecular identifiers was prepared. TCRdb independently ran MiXCR on the PCR reads; one entry per CDR3 protein. Here the sample spans 600,000 or so distinct CDR3 sequences, approximately 22% being singletons. The origin of this receptor is a boy in the first two years of life who had a stem cell transplant for acute myeloid leukemia, so the T cells may come from the graft donor. The sample consisted of PBMCs, mostly from graft donor cells, taken 360 days after TCRalphabeta/CD19-depleted stem cell transplant.

CDR3 sequence reads: CASWDGYNEQFF. In DNA, the CDR3 is TGTGCCAGCTGGGACGGATACAATGAGCAGTTCTTC. The rearrangement links TRBV2 to TRBJ2-1; D is tentatively TRBD1 or TRBD2 (5 bases each). Between the trimmed V and J ends, which lost 8 bases and 4 bases, there was a span of 9 bases. The CDR3 covers 12 residues. Germline CDR1 and CDR2: SNHLY and FYNNEI.